This T cell receptor (beta chain) emerged from a study of human T cells and chemical hapten exposure. Broader study findings: High-frequency TCRs, those above 1 in 1000, stayed the same after DPC sensitization.

Original methodology: Ranging from about 20,000 to 690,600, TCR counts per sample had a median value of approximately 97,000. TCRdb reanalysed the 5' RACE reads using MiXCR and keeps one entry per CDR3 protein. The V and J calls come from TCRdb's annotation, not from the publication. This sample has about 140,000 distinct CDR3 sequences; 3.5% to 5% occur once, and the top ten carry around 1.4%. Researchers extracted total RNA from unfractionated whole blood. This clonotype was counted many times. What it binds is not known. V gave up 0 bases and J gave up 4 bases, with 22 bases separating them. CDR3 length: 19 residues. Germline V gene lookup returns CDR1 LNHNV and CDR2 YYDKDF (reference sequence).

This chain joins TRBV15 and TRBJ2-1, with D possibly being TRBD1 (5 bases). The TCR originated in a female donor in good health. The CDR3: CATSRDVLQVYGPYNEQFF. CDR3 nucleotide sequence: TGTGCCACCAGCAGAGATGTCTTACAGGTTTATGGGCCTTACAATGAGCAGTTCTTC.